This T cell receptor beta chain was profiled in a study of blood T cell repertoires in COVID-19. Study-wide context: Acute and convalescent COVID-19 samples came from the United States, Italy and Spain. Sources were T cells, B-cell-depleted T cells, or PBMCs; the material itself was cDNA or gDNA.

Authors' methods: Nucleated cell counts were estimated from reference gene primer amplification. Data came from immunoSEQ multiplex PCR; TCRdb stores just in-frame clones and leaves some out. For V, J and clone size, that table is used; D and trimming come from the DNA. Among 150,000 to 200,000 clones listed, approximately 89% were seen once. The CDR3 is made up of 13 amino acids. Trimming cost V 5 bases and J 4 bases, with 10 bases left between them. From germline, CDR1 is SGHAT and CDR2 FQNNGV. This TCR derives from a man aged 65 to 85 with acute or convalescent COVID-19. The sequencing input was peripheral blood. The chain recombines TRBV11-2 with TRBJ2-3; D is unresolved. CDR3 amino acids: CASSQGASDTQYF. For the CDR3, the DNA is TGTGCCAGCAGCCAAGGAGCGTCAGATACGCAGTATTTT.